Reported below is one T cell receptor (beta chain). Its antigen is still unknown. No base quality information exists; no much larger clone differs at one position. According to the germline V gene (reference sequence), CDR1 reads SEHNR and CDR2 reads FQNEAQ. V has 2 bases trimmed and J has 7 bases trimmed; junction bases matching no gene number 5. From cysteine to phenylalanine, the CDR3 is 15 amino acids long. The only DNA kept is the CDR3, 45 bases in frame from the first base. The sample is drawn from a study of OX40 agonist ivuxolimab in advanced cancers. Background for the entire study: Ivuxolimab was an agonistic, fully human IgG2 monoclonal antibody directed against OX40 (CD134), a costimulatory receptor. Intravenous ivuxolimab was administered to patients every 2 weeks at six dose levels: 0.01, 0.1, 0.3, 1.5, 3 and 10 mg/kg. Among the 50 to 55 dose-escalation patients, around 19 had hepatocellular carcinoma, around 15 melanoma, 9 renal cell carcinoma and 9 head and neck cancer. In the dose-escalation cohort, around four fifths of patients were male, and the mean age was approximately 60 years, with a range of 23 to 79. Prior anti-PD-1, anti-PD-L1 or anti-CTLA-4 therapy was permitted, and about two fifths of dose-escalation patients had received checkpoint inhibitors. Three dose-escalation patients achieved partial responses, one with hepatocellular carcinoma and two with cutaneous melanoma. Peripheral TCRbeta sequencing was intended to test whether TCR sequence diversity was altered and clonal T-cell expansion was caused by ivuxolimab. The paper describes the monotherapy dose-escalation part (N = 52 patients) of the phase I trial of ivuxolimab.

The full study reports these points: At doses from 0.1 to 3.0 mg/kg, clonal expansion was seen in both CD4+ and CD8+ blood T cells between baseline and week 6. The antigen specificity of the peripheral T cells that underwent clonal expansion was not determined. After ivuxolimab, CD8+ T cells had more expanded clones than CD4+ T cells on average. Partial responders in the 0.1-3.0 mg/kg groups had among the lowest normalized peripheral clonal expansion, especially among CD8+ T cells. Low levels of normalized T-cell clonal expansion were also seen in some patients who did not respond.

The trial excluded patients who had a history of autoimmune disease or who were on systemic immunosuppression. Peripheral blood for TCR sequencing was collected from all dose cohorts at baseline, on cycle 4 day 1, and on cycle 7 day 1. The samples were taken from a phase I, first-in-human, multicenter, open-label dose-escalation trial of ivuxolimab. Adults with locally advanced or metastatic melanoma, renal cell, hepatocellular, or head and neck squamous cell carcinoma were enrolled in the trial. CD4+ and CD8+ T cells were sorted separately from peripheral blood before TCR sequencing. For sequencing of the TCRbeta CDR3 region, genomic DNA was extracted from the sorted cells. The immunoSEQ Assay was used for sequencing of TCRbeta CDR3 regions. The immuneACCESS repertoire file appears here via TCRdb, limited to in-frame rearrangements. These files lack a portion of the clones; in checked studies, under half of the deficit traces to unresolved V genes, and the cause of the others is not known. Present in this sample are over 100,000 clones, approximately 90% of which were seen just once. The ten largest clones add up to 0.55% of the sample.

The rearrangement combines TRBV7-9 with TRBJ1-6; 7 central nucleotides agree with TRBD1. The sequenced sample was CD4+ or CD8+ T cells sorted from blood, obtained in a trial of the OX40 agonist ivuxolimab. This TCR was recovered from an adult with an advanced solid tumor such as melanoma, head and neck, liver or kidney cancer. The CDR3: CASSLTTGSNSPLHF. At the DNA level, the sequence is TGTGCCAGCAGCTTAACGACAGGGAGCAATTCACCCCTCCACTTT.